The 6 T cell receptor beta chains listed next were all sequenced from one sample in a study of T cell responses to AZD1222 COVID-19 vaccine (dated by TCRdb to the early 2020s). The time point label for this specimen denotes: about 28 days (+/-7) after the second vaccine dose. The treatment or condition label on this specimen signifies: meningococcal conjugate vaccine given as trial control. Library preparation was by the immunoSEQ multiplex PCR assay. TCRdb stores this immuneACCESS table with in-frame sequences only. Part of the clones is absent; in the studies checked, under half of the shortfall reflects unresolved V genes, and no reason is known for the rest. The sample table contains about 120,000 clones; only one count was recorded for 90% of them. The biggest ten clones account for 4% to 5% of the sample. Sequenced material: peripheral blood, taken 28 days after the second dose of the MenACWY control vaccine. Receptors were obtained from an adult who received the MenACWY meningococcal vaccine as a control.

This chain links TRBV7-8 with TRBJ1-4; D is unresolved. Trimming removed 0 bases from V and 0 bases from J, with 8 bases in between. Per germline, CDR1 SGHVS and CDR2 FQNEAQ. The CDR3 loop spans 16 amino acids. This CDR3 is CASSLAYATTNEKLFF. The CDR3, as DNA: TGTGCCAGCAGCTTAGCGTATGCCACAACTAATGAAAAACTGTTTTTT.

The gene calls are TRBV5-4 and TRBJ1-1; D unclear. Germline lookup yields CDR1 SGHNT and CDR2 YYREEE (reference sequence). V lost 2 bases and J 11 bases, leaving 19 bases between the germline ends. This CDR3 spans 14 amino acids. The CDR3 sequence: CASSLGGKSLGAFF. CDR3 nucleotides: TGTGCCAGCAGCTTAGGCGGGAAAAGTCTCGGGGCTTTCTTT.

This clone was counted once. The chain couples TRBV3-1 (or the pseudogene TRBV3-2) to TRBJ2-5, with unresolved D. Germline-derived CDR1 and CDR2 are LGHDT and YNNKEL (reference sequence). The V and J ends lost 1 base and 1 base respectively, with 10 bases between them. This CDR3 region has 15 residues. CDR3 residues: CASSQGASTQETQYF. The CDR3 nucleotides read TGTGCCAGCAGCCAAGGCGCGAGCACCCAAGAGACCCAGTACTTC.

The chain has TRBV28 and TRBJ1-5; D is uncertain. V gave up 7 bases and J gave up 0 bases, with 13 bases separating them. The length of the CDR3 is 15 residues. Germline assignment: CDR1 MDHEN and CDR2 SYDVKM. DNA for the CDR3: TGTGCCAGCACCCAGGAGAGACTTAGCAATCAGCCCCAGCATTTT. It yields the protein CASTQERLSNQPQHF.

In this sample, this clone turned up a few times. This chain joins TRBV7-9 and TRBJ1-2; D is undetermined. V lost 2 bases and J lost 6, with 13 bases in between. The CDR3 is 14 residues long. Germline CDR1 reads SEHNR; CDR2 reads FQNEAQ (reference sequence). This chain's CDR3 is CASSLISQANGYTF. The DNA of the CDR3 is TGTGCCAGCAGCTTAATATCCCAGGCGAATGGCTACACCTTC.

The CDR3: CASSADRSYGYTF. The CDR3 DNA reads TGTGCCAGCAGTGCGGACAGGAGCTATGGCTACACCTTC. The rearrangement uses TRBV28 and TRBJ1-2; 7 bases line up with TRBD1. The J segment lost 4 bases and the V segment lost 5 bases, leaving 4 bases of the junction unmatched. Germline V gene lookup returns CDR1 MDHEN and CDR2 SYDVKM. The CDR3 is 13 residues long.